The 12 T cell receptor beta chains listed next were all sequenced from one sample in a study of post-analysis software for immune sequencing data. Tagging with unique molecular identifiers was a feature of the TCR beta cDNA libraries. TCRdb ran MiXCR on the PCR reads and lists one entry per CDR3 protein. Of approximately 770,000 distinct CDR3 sequences listed, around 42% are singletons. Their specific antigens are unknown. Overall study findings and caveats: TRBV segments more frequent in patients than in controls numbered five and included TRBV5-6, TRBV5-1 and TRBV20-1.

Material for sequencing was blood. These receptors came from a girl aged 10-17 years with multiple sclerosis.

The chain is built from TRBV6-5 and TRBJ2-1; no firm D call. Germline V lookup: CDR1 MNHEY, CDR2 SVGAGI. This CDR3 spans 13 amino acids. Trimming took off 6 bases at V and 9 bases at J, with 15 bases between the two ends. The CDR3 reads CASSPAEVGEQFF. CDR3 DNA: TGTGCCAGCAGCCCGGCCGAGGTTGGTGAGCAGTTCTTC.

This clonotype has only a few counts. J is TRBJ2-6 and V is TRBV7-9; D unclear. Germline CDR1 reads SEHNR; CDR2 reads FQNEAQ (reference sequence). The V end was cut by 4 bases, the J end by 0 bases, with 7 bases between. CDR3 size: 15 residues. The CDR3 coding sequence is TGTGCCAGCAGCTCCACAGCCTCTGGGGCCAACGTCCTGACTTTC. Translating gives CASSSTASGANVLTF.

This clonotype was recorded a few times. This rearrangement joins TRBV20-1 to TRBJ2-1, with D unclear. Per germline, CDR1 DFQATT and CDR2 SNEGSKA (reference sequence). Trimming left V 0 bases short and J 3 bases short, with 12 bases between. CDR3 length equals 15 residues. This chain's CDR3 is CSARDRLRVYNEQFF. For the CDR3, the DNA is TGCAGTGCTAGAGACAGGTTACGCGTCTACAATGAGCAGTTCTTC.

The chain joins TRBV14 to TRBJ2-3; no clear D. Germline V gives CDR1 SGHDN, CDR2 FVKESK. V lost 2 bases and J 1 base, leaving 13 bases between the germline ends. CDR3 length: 16 residues. The CDR3 sequence is CASSQQVNLRTDTQYF. In nucleotides, the CDR3 is TGTGCCAGCAGCCAACAGGTTAACTTACGCACAGATACGCAGTATTTT. The complete variable domain, with remaining parts taken from reference TRBV14 and TRBJ2-3, reads EAGVTQFPSHSVIEKGQTVTLRCDPISGHDNLYWYRRVMGKEIKFLLHFVKESKQDESGMPNNRFLAERTGGTYSTLKVQPAELEDSGVYFCASSQQVNLRTDTQYFGPGTRLTVL.

The chain combines TRBV3-1 with TRBJ2-1; D gene ambiguous. The CDR3 covers 15 residues. Germline CDR1 and CDR2: LGHDT and YNNKEL (reference sequence). V lost 0 bases and J 2 bases, leaving 8 bases between the germline ends. CDR3 sequence reads: CASSQDPGTYNEQFF. The CDR3 DNA reads as TGTGCCAGCAGCCAAGACCCCGGAACCTACAATGAGCAGTTCTTC.

For the CDR3, the DNA is TGTGCCAGCAGCGCAGGGAGGCAGCGGGCCAACAATGAGCAGTTCTTC. Translation: CASSAGRQRANNEQFF. The genes are TRBV7-9 and TRBJ2-1; tentative D call: TRBD2 (6 bases). CDR1 is SEHNR and CDR2 is FQNEAQ in the germline V gene (reference sequence). V was trimmed by 5 bases and J by 5 bases, leaving 19 bases between them. The CDR3 covers 16 residues.

This clonotype was counted a few times. The genes are TRBV5-1 and TRBJ2-7; TRBD2 agrees at 8 bases. The CDR3 is made up of 16 amino acids. CDR1 and CDR2 from the germline V gene are SGHRS and YFSETQ. V shed 1 base and J 3 bases; nucleotides not matched to a gene: 9. DNA for the CDR3: TGCGCCAGCAGCTTGATGGGTCGTAGCGGGGACTACGAGCAGTACTTC. Translating gives CASSLMGRSGDYEQYF. The entire variable domain, with the rest obtained from reference TRBV5-1 and TRBJ2-7, is as follows: KAGVTQTPRYLIKTRGQQVTLSCSPISGHRSVSWYQQTPGQGLQFLFEYFSETQRNKGNFPGRFSGRQFSNSRSEMNVSTLELGDSALYLCASSLMGRSGDYEQYFGPGTRLTVT.

The chain recombines TRBV20-1 with TRBJ2-1, with 8 bases identical to TRBD2. Germline values: CDR1 DFQATT, CDR2 SNEGSKA (reference sequence). V trimming: 4 bases; J trimming: 4 bases; junction bases outside the gene matches: 18. This CDR3 has 18 amino acids. This chain's CDR3 is CSANRVKAGAVGYNEQFF. CDR3 in DNA: TGCAGTGCTAACCGGGTCAAAGCGGGAGCAGTGGGTTACAATGAGCAGTTCTTC.

This clonotype has a handful of counts. J is TRBJ2-7 and V is TRBV20-1, with TRBD1 matching over 7 bases. V was clipped by 7 bases and J by 3 bases; unmatched bases: 12. CDR1 and CDR2 from the germline V gene are DFQATT and SNEGSKA (reference sequence). The length of the CDR3 is 14 residues. For the CDR3, the DNA is TGCAGTGGGGTGATGGTCGGGACAGACTACGAGCAGTACTTC. Translating it yields CSGVMVGTDYEQYF.

This clonotype has more than one count but fewer than ten. The V gene is TRBV29-1, the J gene TRBJ2-1; D gene uncertain. The CDR3 consists of 10 residues. V lost 6 bases and J lost 7, with 7 bases in between. CDR1 and CDR2 (germline): SQVTM, ANQGSEA. The CDR3 DNA is TGCAGCGTACAGCGAAATGAGCAGTTCTTC. Translating gives CSVQRNEQFF.

This clonotype was detected a few times. This chain links TRBV11-3 with TRBJ2-3; 9 nucleotides align to TRBD2. V was pared by 5 bases and J by 1 base, with 7 bases of the junction left unmatched. CDR3 length equals 16 residues. Germline values: CDR1 SGHNT, CDR2 YENEEA. CDR3 sequence: CASSILAGDGTDTQYF. The CDR3 coding sequence is TGTGCCAGCAGCATCTTAGCGGGAGATGGCACAGATACGCAGTATTTT. Full variable domain (missing parts from reference TRBV11-3 and TRBJ2-3): EAGVVQSPRYKIIEKKQPVAFWCNPISGHNTLYWYLQNLGQGPELLIRYENEEAVDDSQLPKDRFSAERLKGVDSTLKIQPAELGDSAVYLCASSILAGDGTDTQYFGPGTRLTVL.

This clonotype has more than one count but fewer than ten. This sequence joins TRBV7-2 and TRBJ2-7; 9 bases align to TRBD1. Losses at the gene ends were 4 bases for V and 4 bases for J; bases not matched to a gene: 5. This CDR3 contains 14 residues. From germline, CDR1 is SGHTA and CDR2 FQGNSA. The CDR3 DNA follows: TGTGCCAGCAGCTACCGGGACAGGGCTTACGAGCAGTACTTC. It specifies CASSYRDRAYEQYF.